The present T cell receptor beta chain was sequenced within a study of blood T cell repertoires in COVID-19. Study processing details: It was from reference gene primer amplification that nucleated cell counts were estimated. The repertoire was sequenced with immunoSEQ multiplex PCR; TCRdb's copy has only in-frame clones and lacks some. The DNA gave D and trimming, while V, J and clone size come from that table. This table holds around 200,000 clones, around 83% found once. The CDR3 runs 16 residues. The trim removed 1 base at V and 8 bases at J, leaving 11 bases unmatched. Germline-derived CDR1 and CDR2 are MGHRA and YSYEKL.

The V call is TRBV4-1, the J call TRBJ1-2, with TRBD1 matching over 9 bases. Sequencing was carried out using peripheral blood. The receptor comes from a woman between 35 and 50 years old with acute or convalescent COVID-19. The chain's CDR3 is CASSQVDPRQGEGYTF. DNA for the CDR3: TGCGCCAGCAGCCAAGTCGATCCTCGACAGGGGGAAGGCTACACCTTC.